Listed here are 6 T cell receptor beta chains from one sample, sequenced in a study of blood T cell repertoires in COVID-19 (dated by TCRdb to about 2020). Libraries were built with the immunoSEQ multiplex PCR assay. The clones in this table, taken by TCRdb from immuneACCESS, are in-frame only. Not every clone is retained; where verified, under half of the shortfall comes from an unresolved V gene, and the cause of the rest is unknown. Here the sample has about 140,000 clones; 75% to 85% occur a single time. Of the sample, around 2.9% is held by the ten largest clones. The sequencing sample was made of peripheral blood. Receptors were obtained from a man aged 45-60 years with acute or convalescent COVID-19.

The CDR3 bases are TGTGCCAGCAGCTCCGGGACAGGTTCCTACAATGAGCAGTTCTTC. Translating gives CASSSGTGSYNEQFF. The chain uses TRBV5-4 and TRBJ2-1; 8 bases are a match to TRBD1. This CDR3 is built from 15 residues. V shed 3 bases and J 1 base; nucleotides not matched to a gene: 3. CDR1 is SGHNT and CDR2 is YYREEE in the germline V gene (reference sequence).

The chain carries TRBV19 and TRBJ1-5; D might be TRBD1 (6 bases). The germline CDR1 and CDR2 sequences are LNHDA and SQIVND (reference sequence). The CDR3 is 14 residues long. Deletions cut 9 bases from V and 6 bases from J, with 18 bases between. The CDR3 DNA reads TGTGCCAGCCAGGAGCAGGGGACGGTTCAGCCCCAGCATTTT. It specifies CASQEQGTVQPQHF.

The chain uses TRBV24-1 and TRBJ2-1; D ambiguous. Trimming stripped 2 bases from V and 4 bases from J, with 8 bases between. The CDR3 loop spans 14 amino acids. From germline, CDR1 is KGHDR and CDR2 SFDVKD. The CDR3 region has the DNA TGTGCCACCAGTGATTCTCGGTCGTACAATGAGCAGTTCTTC. Amino acids: CATSDSRSYNEQFF.

This clone was found a few times. The chain has TRBV9 and TRBJ1-3; D not certain. The CDR3 has 14 amino acids. CDR1 and CDR2 from the germline V gene are SGDLS and YYNGEE. Trimming removed 0 bases from V and 1 base from J, with 5 bases in between. The CDR3, as DNA: TGTGCCAGCAGCGTAGTTCGTTCTGGAAACACCATATATTTT. This codes for CASSVVRSGNTIYF.

The chain recombines TRBV19 with TRBJ1-5; D unresolved. V was cut by 4 bases and J by 8 bases, with 9 bases left in between. The CDR3 length is 12 residues. Germline CDR1 LNHDA, CDR2 SQIVND (reference sequence). Here the CDR3 reads CASSNSPEPQHF. CDR3 coding DNA: TGTGCCAGTAGTAATTCCCCGGAGCCCCAGCATTTT.

The rearrangement uses TRBV6-1 and TRBJ2-7; a weak D match, TRBD1 (7 bases). The V gene lost 1 base and the J gene lost 0 bases, with 13 bases spanning the gap. CDR1 and CDR2 (germline): MNHNS, SASEGT. The CDR3 is 16 amino acids. The CDR3 nucleotides are TGTGCCAGCAGTGAAGTGCGGGACAGCTACTCCTACGAGCAGTACTTC. Translated, it gives CASSEVRDSYSYEQYF.